This T cell receptor (beta chain) was sequenced for a study of T cell changes during pregnancy in multiple sclerosis. Clones were read by immunoSEQ multiplex PCR, and TCRdb kept only the in-frame ones, dropping some. The sample shows 80,000 to 130,000 clones, almost 95% of them seen only once. V gave up 1 base and J gave up 5 bases, with 8 bases separating them. The germline gives CDR1 SGHDT, CDR2 YYEEEE. This CDR3 region has 13 residues. The sequence was collected from a female donor with multiple sclerosis, enrolled in a pregnancy study. This chain joins TRBV5-6 and TRBJ2-3; possible D gene TRBD2, 6 bases. The sample consisted of peripheral blood, taken before pregnancy. The CDR3 DNA is TGTGCCAGCAGCTTGATAGCGGTAGATACGCAGTATTTT. The encoded protein is CASSLIAVDTQYF.